These 29 T cell receptor beta chains originate from one sample sequenced in a study of blood T cell repertoires in COVID-19. Some clones are missing from TCRdb's copy, which holds only in-frame ones; the method was immunoSEQ multiplex PCR. The sample holds 200,000 or so clones, roughly four fifths seen once. The sequenced material came from peripheral blood. The receptors originated from a human donor with acute or convalescent COVID-19. The donor label of this sample is uncertain.

The V call is TRBV30, the J call TRBJ1-1; D is unresolved. The CDR3 extends over 13 amino acids. The germline V and J ends were trimmed by 0 bases and 8 bases, with 13 bases remaining between them. Germline values: CDR1 GTSNPN, CDR2 SVGIG (reference sequence). DNA of the CDR3: TGTGCCTGGAGTGTACTAGTGGGCCCCGAAGCTTTCTTT. This codes for CAWSVLVGPEAFF. The full variable domain, in which reference TRBV30 and TRBJ1-1 provide the parts outside the CDR3, is SQTIHQWPATLVQPVGSPLSLECTVEGTSNPNLYWYRQAAGRGLQLLFYSVGIGQISSEVPQNLSASRPQDRQFILSSKKLLLSDSGFYLCAWSVLVGPEAFFGQGTRLTVV.

This rearrangement joins TRBV4-2 to TRBJ1-2; D call uncertain. There are 15 residues in the CDR3. The ends were cut back, 1 base at V and 4 bases at J, with 13 bases in the middle. CDR1 LGHNA and CDR2 YNFKEQ come from the germline V gene. The chain's CDR3 is CASSQVADSGYGYTF. The CDR3 DNA reads TGTGCCAGCAGCCAAGTCGCGGATTCCGGCTATGGCTACACCTTC.

The CDR3 here is CASSVEGGAGNTIYF. CDR3 coding DNA: TGTGCCAGCAGCGTCGAGGGAGGGGCTGGAAACACCATATATTTT. This rearrangement joins TRBV9 to TRBJ1-3, with a tentative D call TRBD1 (5 bases). The V gene lost 2 bases and the J gene lost 2 bases, with 11 bases spanning the gap. Germline CDR1 reads SGDLS; CDR2 reads YYNGEE. The CDR3 consists of 15 residues.

The V and J genes are TRBV24-1 and TRBJ2-2; TRBD2 is a possible D gene (5 bases). Germline assignment: CDR1 KGHDR and CDR2 SFDVKD. The CDR3 totals 15 residues. V lost 3 bases and J lost 6, with 13 bases in between. This CDR3 is CATSDTSGRAGELFF. CDR3 nucleotides: TGTGCCACCAGTGATACCTCGGGAAGGGCCGGGGAGCTGTTTTTT.

Here the CDR3 reads CASSVEQVDTEAFF. The CDR3 DNA is TGTGCCAGCAGCGTAGAACAGGTGGACACTGAAGCTTTCTTT. The genes are TRBV9 and TRBJ1-1, with a weak D call TRBD1 (5 bases). Trimming took 0 bases from V and 3 from J, leaving 9 bases between them. CDR1 is SGDLS and CDR2 is YYNGEE in the germline V gene. The CDR3 is 14 residues long.

The chain couples TRBV7-9 to TRBJ2-3; a weak D match, TRBD1 (5 bases). With 6 bases removed from V and 5 bases from J, the gap between germline ends came to 12 bases. The CDR3 is 13 residues long. The germline V gene encodes CDR1 SEHNR and CDR2 FQNEAQ (reference sequence). CDR3 in amino acids: CASSPAGIDTQYF. Here the CDR3 DNA reads TGTGCCAGCAGTCCGGCAGGGATAGATACGCAGTATTTT.

The V and J genes are TRBV27 and TRBJ1-1, with 10 nucleotides matching TRBD1. The germline gives CDR1 MNHEY, CDR2 SMNVEV (reference sequence). The V gene end was trimmed by 5 bases and the J gene end by 6 bases; junction bases not matched to a gene: 9. The CDR3 loop spans 15 amino acids. In DNA, the CDR3 is TGTGCCAGCAGTGAATTCCGGGACAGGGGTCCTGAAGCTTTCTTT. Translating gives CASSEFRDRGPEAFF.

J is TRBJ1-5 and V is TRBV7-2; a possible D gene is TRBD1 (6 bases). The CDR3 extends over 14 amino acids. Trimming removed 5 bases at V and 7 bases at J, with 15 bases between. Germline assignment: CDR1 SGHTA and CDR2 FQGNSA. CDR3: CASSLQGSGQPQHF. DNA of the CDR3: TGTGCCAGCAGCCTCCAGGGGTCGGGGCAGCCCCAGCATTTT.

This rearrangement joins TRBV4-3 to TRBJ1-4; 8 bases are a match to TRBD1. V shed 1 base and J 8 bases; nucleotides not matched to a gene: 9. The CDR3 runs 16 residues. Germline V lookup: CDR1 LGHNA, CDR2 YSLEER. CDR3 in amino acids: CASSQGDRTNREKLFF. CDR3 nucleotide sequence: TGCGCCAGCAGCCAAGGGGACAGGACAAACAGGGAAAAACTGTTTTTT.

This clone has a handful of counts. The chain recombines TRBV6-2 or TRBV6-3 with TRBJ1-5, with TRBD1 matching 8 bases. The CDR3 covers 17 residues. CDR1 and CDR2 from the germline V gene are MNHEY and SVGEGT. V shed 0 bases and J 4 bases; nucleotides not matched to a gene: 8. The CDR3 loop is CASSYSPGQAINQPQHF. The CDR3 nucleotides are TGTGCCAGCAGTTACTCCCCGGGACAGGCGATAAATCAGCCCCAGCATTTT.

The chain employs TRBV24-1 and TRBJ2-1; TRBD2 matches 12 bases. J was trimmed by 9 bases and V by 4 bases; bases with no gene match: 9. The CDR3 loop spans 16 amino acids. Germline CDR1 reads KGHDR; CDR2 reads SFDVKD. The chain's CDR3 is CATSDRSSGRAGEQFF. DNA of the CDR3: TGTGCCACCAGTGACCGATCTAGCGGGAGGGCTGGTGAGCAGTTCTTC.

The chain links TRBV5-4 to TRBJ1-2, with D possibly matching TRBD1 (6 bases). The CDR3 is 12 amino acids. The V end was cut by 3 bases, the J end by 11 bases, with 14 bases between. Germline V gene sequence: CDR1 SGHNT, CDR2 YYREEE (reference sequence). DNA for the CDR3: TGTGCCAGCAGCTCGGACAGACTTTGGTACACCTTC. Translation gives CASSSDRLWYTF.

This chain links TRBV28 with TRBJ2-2, with D possibly TRBD1 on 6 matching bases. CDR3 size: 15 residues. Deletions cut 2 bases from V and 1 base from J, with 8 bases between. Germline V lookup: CDR1 MDHEN, CDR2 SYDVKM. The chain's CDR3 is CASSLPGENTGELFF. CDR3 DNA: TGTGCCAGCAGTTTACCAGGGGAGAACACCGGGGAGCTGTTTTTT.

CDR3 nucleotides: TGTGCCAGCAGCTTTACAGGGGGCTCCTACGAGCAGTACTTC. Translating gives CASSFTGGSYEQYF. The chain joins TRBV7-2 to TRBJ2-7; 8 bases are a match to TRBD1. The ends lost 3 bases at V and 0 bases at J; junction bases unmatched: 1. From germline, CDR1 is SGHTA and CDR2 FQGNSA. The CDR3 is 14 residues long.

The gene calls are TRBV25-1 and TRBJ2-5; a possible D gene is TRBD1 (5 bases). Germline CDR1 MGHDK, CDR2 SYGVNS. V was trimmed by 1 base and J by 5 bases, leaving 8 bases between them. The CDR3 is made up of 13 amino acids. CDR3 sequence (DNA): TGTGCCAGCAGTGAATGGGGCCGGGAGACCCAGTACTTC. Amino acids: CASSEWGRETQYF.

The rearrangement uses TRBV7-2 and TRBJ2-7; 7 bases are shared with TRBD2. In germline, CDR1 is SGHTA, CDR2 FQGNSA. This CDR3 is built from 13 residues. V shed 3 bases, J shed 6 bases, and the junction held 5 bases outside the gene matches. CDR3 sequence (DNA): TGTGCCAGCAGCTTTTGGAGGGAGGGCGAGCAGTACTTC. It codes for CASSFWREGEQYF.

V is TRBV7-3 and J is TRBJ2-1; perhaps TRBD2 as D (6 bases). The V gene lost 2 bases and the J gene lost 4 bases, with 15 bases spanning the gap. In germline, CDR1 is SGHTA, CDR2 FQGTGA. The CDR3 sequence is 16 residues long. CDR3: CASSLVTGVGYNEQFF. CDR3 DNA sequence: TGTGCCAGCAGCTTAGTAACGGGGGTAGGGTACAATGAGCAGTTCTTC.

The chain couples TRBV18 to TRBJ2-3; TRBD2 is a possible D gene (6 bases). CDR1 is KGHSH and CDR2 is LQKENI in the germline V gene. This CDR3 spans 13 amino acids. Trimming took 3 bases from V and 4 from J, leaving 8 bases between them. CDR3 nucleotide sequence: TGTGCCAGCTCACCGGGGAGGTCAGATACGCAGTATTTT. This sequence encodes CASSPGRSDTQYF.

This chain connects TRBV28 to TRBJ1-1; possibly TRBD1 for D (6 bases). Per germline, CDR1 MDHEN and CDR2 SYDVKM. The CDR3 is made up of 15 amino acids. Trimming removed 4 bases from V and 1 base from J, with 13 bases in between. This CDR3 reads CASSSTGTTNTEAFF. The CDR3 bases are TGTGCCAGCAGTTCGACAGGCACCACGAACACTGAAGCTTTCTTT.

This chain joins TRBV27 and TRBJ1-2, with D possibly matching TRBD1 (5 bases). The germline V gene encodes CDR1 MNHEY and CDR2 SMNVEV (reference sequence). With 4 bases removed from V and 4 bases from J, the gap between germline ends came to 13 bases. This CDR3 comprises 14 residues. The CDR3, as DNA: TGTGCCAGCAGTTATCTGCAGGGCAGCTATGGCTACACCTTC. This codes for CASSYLQGSYGYTF.

The chain recombines TRBV5-6 with TRBJ2-7, with 7 bases lining up with TRBD1. With 2 bases clipped from V and 1 base from J, the junction kept 6 bases outside the gene matches. This CDR3 contains 15 residues. CDR1 is SGHDT, CDR2 YYEEEE, per germline. CDR3 amino acids: CASSLTGVLSYEQYF. As DNA, the CDR3 is TGTGCCAGCAGCTTAACAGGGGTATTATCCTACGAGCAGTACTTC.

A few counts support this clone. The rearrangement uses TRBV5-6 and TRBJ1-1; possibly TRBD1 for D (5 bases). The V gene's germline CDR1 is SGHDT and CDR2 YYEEEE. V was shortened by 4 bases and J by 3 bases, with 13 bases between the two germline ends. CDR3 length equals 14 residues. This CDR3 is CASSAARAYTEAFF. The DNA for the CDR3 is TGTGCCAGCAGCGCGGCCAGGGCTTACACTGAAGCTTTCTTT.

The chain has TRBV11-2 and TRBJ2-7, with D possibly TRBD2 on 5 matching bases. V was pared by 1 base and J by 2 bases, with 12 bases between. Germline CDR1 and CDR2: SGHAT and FQNNGV. The CDR3 covers 15 residues. In DNA, the CDR3 is TGTGCCAGCAGCTTAGTGCCCGAGGGAACCTACGAGCAGTACTTC. It encodes CASSLVPEGTYEQYF.

The chain is built from TRBV10-1 and TRBJ2-5; D is ambiguous. V shed 2 bases and J shed 3 bases, with 10 bases lying between them. CDR1 is WNHNN, CDR2 SYGVQD, per germline (reference sequence). This CDR3 is built from 14 residues. CDR3 amino acids: CASSEDWLKETQYF. The CDR3 DNA reads TGCGCCAGCAGTGAGGACTGGCTGAAAGAGACCCAGTACTTC.

The chain has TRBV5-6 and TRBJ2-1, with 10 bases matching TRBD2. The CDR3 sequence is 16 residues long. The germline CDR1 and CDR2 sequences are SGHDT and YYEEEE. V shed 4 bases and J 2 bases; nucleotides not matched to a gene: 6. CDR3 loop: CASSRLSGRAYNEQFF. CDR3 nucleotide sequence: TGTGCCAGCAGCCGGCTGAGCGGGAGGGCCTACAATGAGCAGTTCTTC.

The chain links TRBV3-1 (or the pseudogene TRBV3-2) to TRBJ1-2, with 10 bases aligning to TRBD1. Germline-derived CDR1 and CDR2 are LGHDT and YNNKEL (reference sequence). The trim removed 6 bases at V and 5 bases at J, leaving 9 bases unmatched. The length of the CDR3 is 15 residues. Here the CDR3 DNA reads TGTGCCAGCAGTACAGACAGGGGGCTTTCGTATGGCTACACCTTC. This sequence encodes CASSTDRGLSYGYTF.

The V call is TRBV18, the J call TRBJ1-1; D uncertain. Trimming removed 0 bases at V and 5 bases at J, with 7 bases between. Germline values: CDR1 KGHSH, CDR2 LQKENI. This CDR3 region has 13 residues. CDR3 sequence reads: CASSPPGRTEAFF. The CDR3 DNA reads TGTGCCAGCTCACCACCAGGGAGAACTGAAGCTTTCTTT.

The chain has TRBV7-3 and TRBJ2-1, with D maybe TRBD2 (5 bases). The germline V and J ends were trimmed by 5 bases and 9 bases, with 11 bases remaining between them. This CDR3 comprises 12 residues. Looked up from germline, CDR1 is SGHTA and CDR2 is FQGTGA. Here the CDR3 reads CASSQSGVEQFF. The DNA of the CDR3 is TGTGCCAGCAGCCAGAGCGGTGTTGAGCAGTTCTTC.

This clone turned up a few times. This chain connects TRBV5-1 to TRBJ2-1; 13 positions agree with TRBD2. Germline CDR1 SGHRS, CDR2 YFSETQ. The CDR3 runs 20 residues. After removal of 0 bases from V and 1 base from J, the junction contained 10 bases not matched to a gene. The CDR3 DNA sequence: TGCGCCAGCAGCTTGGGGACTAGCGGGAGCAGGCTGCGTTCCTACAATGAGCAGTTCTTC. It yields the protein CASSLGTSGSRLRSYNEQFF.